The 20 T cell receptor beta chains given below trace back to one sample, sequenced in a study of blood T cell repertoires in COVID-19. TCRdb's copy holds only in-frame clones and misses some; the assay was immunoSEQ multiplex PCR. The sample yields around 390,000 clones, more than 75% seen once. Sequenced material: PBMCs or T cells enriched from blood (not recorded which). Receptors were obtained from a woman aged 45 to 65 who had recovered from COVID-19.

The chain uses TRBV7-9 and TRBJ1-3; 9 bases fit TRBD1. The germline gives CDR1 SEHNR, CDR2 FQNEAQ (reference sequence). The V and J ends lost 5 bases and 4 bases, in that order; junction bases with no gene match: 6. This CDR3 is built from 15 residues. The CDR3 coding sequence is TGTGCCAGCAGCCAGGACAGGGGTCGCGGAAACACCATATATTTT. Translating it yields CASSQDRGRGNTIYF.

This clone appeared a single time. The chain links TRBV25-1 to TRBJ2-6; the D gene is possibly TRBD1 (6 bases). V lost 5 bases to trimming and J lost 3 bases, with 8 bases between them. Looked up from germline, CDR1 is MGHDK and CDR2 is SYGVNS. The CDR3 spans 14 residues. The CDR3 DNA follows: TGTGCCAGCAGTCCGACAGGTGGGGCCAACGTCCTGACTTTC. This sequence encodes CASSPTGGANVLTF.

The chain joins TRBV5-1 to TRBJ1-1; a weak D match, TRBD1 (5 bases). CDR3 length equals 14 residues. Germline V lookup: CDR1 SGHRS, CDR2 YFSETQ. Trimming shortened V by 5 bases and J by 2 bases, and 13 bases separated the two germline ends. The DNA of the CDR3 is TGCGCCAGCAGGTCCCACACAGGTAACACTGAAGCTTTCTTT. Protein sequence: CASRSHTGNTEAFF.

The chain uses TRBV4-1 and TRBJ2-3; possibly TRBD2 for D (5 bases). CDR1 is MGHRA and CDR2 is YSYEKL in the germline V gene. This CDR3 has 16 amino acids. Trimming removed 1 base at V and 2 bases at J, with 13 bases between. The CDR3 reads CASSQVPLRDTDTQYF. CDR3 DNA: TGCGCCAGCAGCCAAGTTCCCCTCCGGGACACAGATACGCAGTATTTT.

The chain carries TRBV2 and TRBJ2-2; 7 nucleotides agree with TRBD1. The germline gives CDR1 SNHLY, CDR2 FYNNEI. V shed 3 bases, J shed 1 base, and the junction held 8 bases outside the gene matches. The CDR3 extends over 17 amino acids. The CDR3 spells CASSERLGQMNTGELFF. The CDR3 nucleotides read TGTGCCAGCAGTGAGAGGCTGGGACAGATGAACACCGGGGAGCTGTTTTTT.

This clone was recorded only once. The gene calls are TRBV7-2 and TRBJ2-1, with D perhaps matching TRBD1 (7 bases). With 7 bases removed from V and 10 bases from J, the gap between germline ends came to 20 bases. Germline CDR1 reads SGHTA; CDR2 reads FQGNSA. The CDR3 spans 14 residues. The CDR3 nucleotides are TGTGCCAGCAAGGAGGGGACAGCTAACACGGAGCAGTTCTTC. It codes for CASKEGTANTEQFF.

This clone was counted a few times. The J gene is TRBJ2-7, the V gene TRBV12-2; the table's D gene call, TRBD1, was not cross checked with the DNA. TRBV12-2 is listed as a pseudogene. This CDR3 has 13 amino acids. CDR3 nucleotide sequence: TGTGCAAGTCGCTTATCAGGCTCCTACGAGCAGTACTTC. This gives the protein CASRLSGSYEQYF.

This chain links TRBV6-4 with TRBJ1-2; D is unresolved. V lost 3 bases and J 0 bases, leaving 5 bases between the germline ends. The CDR3 consists of 13 residues. CDR1 and CDR2 from the germline V gene are MRHNA and SNTAGT. The CDR3 DNA sequence: TGTGCCAGCAGTGAGAGAACTAACTATGGCTACACCTTC. This encodes CASSERTNYGYTF.

The gene calls are TRBV4-1 and TRBJ1-1; 8 nucleotides agree with TRBD1. CDR3 length: 14 residues. The germline gives CDR1 MGHRA, CDR2 YSYEKL. Trimming took 8 bases from V and 3 from J; bases not matched to a gene: 8. CDR3 sequence: CASSPDRADTEAFF. The DNA for the CDR3 is TGCGCCAGCTCACCGGACAGGGCGGACACTGAAGCTTTCTTT.

The rearrangement uses TRBV5-1 and TRBJ2-1; no firm D call. The germline V gene encodes CDR1 SGHRS and CDR2 YFSETQ. The CDR3 consists of 13 residues. With 4 bases removed from V and 5 bases from J, the gap between germline ends came to 10 bases. CDR3 amino acids: CASSLGPDNEQFF. Written as DNA, the CDR3 is TGCGCCAGCAGCCTGGGCCCGGACAATGAGCAGTTCTTC.

This chain uses TRBV5-1 with TRBJ2-2; tentative D call: TRBD1 (6 bases). Germline V gives CDR1 SGHRS, CDR2 YFSETQ. This CDR3 has 13 residues. Trimming removed 0 bases from V and 7 bases from J, with 7 bases in between. The CDR3 is CASSLGDIGELFF. The CDR3 region has the DNA TGCGCCAGCAGCTTGGGGGACATCGGGGAGCTGTTTTTT.

V and J are TRBV4-1 and TRBJ2-7; the match to TRBD2 covers 8 bases. The germline CDR1 and CDR2 sequences are MGHRA and YSYEKL. CDR3 length: 16 amino acids. Trimming cost V 1 base and J 2 bases; bases outside gene matches: 7. In DNA form, the CDR3 reads TGCGCCAGCAGCCAAGGAGTAGCGGGGCTAGCCTACGAGCAGTACTTC. It translates to CASSQGVAGLAYEQYF.

The rearrangement links TRBV18 to TRBJ2-7; D might be TRBD2 (6 bases). The ends were cut back, 3 bases at V and 0 bases at J, with 15 bases in the middle. The CDR3 has 16 amino acids. The germline gives CDR1 KGHSH, CDR2 LQKENI. The CDR3 nucleotides are TGTGCCAGCTCACCGTGGATGGCGGGGAGCTCCTACGAGCAGTACTTC. This gives the protein CASSPWMAGSSYEQYF.

This clone was counted once. The chain joins TRBV19 to TRBJ2-1, with TRBD2 matching 7 bases. This CDR3 has 16 amino acids. V shed 3 bases and J 3 bases; nucleotides not matched to a gene: 8. Germline CDR1 LNHDA, CDR2 SQIVND (reference sequence). The CDR3 coding sequence is TGTGCCAGTAGTATGGGAGGGGACTACTTCTACAATGAGCAGTTCTTC. This sequence encodes CASSMGGDYFYNEQFF. The whole variable domain, remainder taken from reference TRBV19 and TRBJ2-1, is DGGITQSPKYLFRKEGQNVTLSCEQNLNHDAMYWYRQDPGQGLRLIYYSQIVNDFQKGDIAEGYSVSREKKESFPLTVTSAQKNPTAFYLCASSMGGDYFYNEQFFGPGTRLTVL.

The chain combines TRBV3-1 (or the pseudogene TRBV3-2) with TRBJ1-1, with a possible D match to TRBD1 (6 bases). The CDR3 loop spans 15 amino acids. Looked up from germline, CDR1 is LGHDT and CDR2 is YNNKEL (reference sequence). The V and J ends lost 0 bases and 3 bases respectively, with 11 bases between them. The CDR3 DNA reads as TGTGCCAGCAGCCAAGACCCCGGGACACACACTGAAGCTTTCTTT. Translating gives CASSQDPGTHTEAFF.

CDR3 in amino acids: CASIPGGSGNTIYF. CDR3 DNA sequence: TGTGCCAGCATCCCGGGGGGGTCTGGAAACACCATATATTTT. The gene calls are TRBV6-5 and TRBJ1-3; D might be TRBD1 (5 bases). Germline assignment: CDR1 MNHEY and CDR2 SVGAGI. V dropped 7 bases and J dropped 1 base, with 11 bases sitting between them. The CDR3 is 14 residues long.

The chain recombines TRBV2 with TRBJ2-7; no reliable D call. There are 15 residues in the CDR3. Trimming removed 6 bases at V and 0 bases at J, with 15 bases between. Germline loops: CDR1 SNHLY, CDR2 FYNNEI. The CDR3 spells CASSAQTRSSYEQYF. CDR3 nucleotides: TGTGCCAGCAGCGCGCAAACGAGAAGCTCCTACGAGCAGTACTTC.

The chain is built from TRBV3-1 (or the pseudogene TRBV3-2) and TRBJ2-1, with 9 bases fitting TRBD2. The CDR3 consists of 15 residues. Germline CDR1 is LGHDT and CDR2 is YNNKEL (reference sequence). Losses at the gene ends were 3 bases for V and 5 bases for J; bases not matched to a gene: 5. In DNA form, the CDR3 reads TGTGCCAGCAGCCACCGCGGCGGGGGGGACAATGAGCAGTTCTTC. It is translated as CASSHRGGGDNEQFF.

This clone was counted between two and nine times. This chain joins TRBV7-8 and TRBJ2-7; 8 nucleotides agree with TRBD1. V gave up 1 base and J gave up 3 bases; unmatched junction bases: 11. CDR1 is SGHVS, CDR2 FQNEAQ, per germline. This CDR3 is built from 17 residues. The CDR3 bases are TGTGCCAGCAGCTTAGGGACGCAGGGGGCATTCATCTACGAGCAGTACTTC. Its protein product is CASSLGTQGAFIYEQYF.

There are a few counts of this clone. The V and J genes are TRBV27 and TRBJ1-1; perhaps TRBD1 as D (5 bases). Trimming cost V 2 bases and J 0 bases, with 10 bases left between them. The CDR3 runs to 15 residues. In germline, CDR1 is MNHEY, CDR2 SMNVEV (reference sequence). CDR3 sequence (DNA): TGTGCCAGCAGTTTACATGGGGACTTGAACACTGAAGCTTTCTTT. It yields the protein CASSLHGDLNTEAFF.